This record looks at one T cell receptor beta chain sequence and its context. Its recognized antigen is unknown. It has no much larger one-base neighbor in the sample; base qualities were not kept. Library preparation employed the immunoSEQ multiplex PCR assay. For most patients, genomic DNA was isolated with the Qiagen DNeasy Blood and Tissue Kit and shipped frozen to Adaptive Biotechnologies for TCR sequencing. For most patients, high-throughput TCR-beta CDR3 sequencing of genomic DNA was performed by Adaptive Biotechnologies. Processing in the source paper ran as follows. TCR sequencing data were retrieved from Adaptive's ImmunoSEQ software for 15 to 20 patients, whereas a few other patients were processed with MiXCR and VDJtools. To correct CD4 versus CD8 sorting errors, sequences present in both subsets at a frequency ratio below 5:1 were removed. CDR3 nucleotide sequences shared between donor and recipient were removed because their origin could not be assigned. To be classed as alloreactive, a clone needed at least 2-fold expansion over unstimulated cells and a minimum CFSE-low frequency of 0.002% (template counts) or 0.001% (read counts). Mappable clones were those detected in sequenced pre-transplant spleen, lymph node, or MLR CFSE-low populations of the donor or recipient. Cumulative frequency of alloreactive clones was calculated as a percentage of all sequences weighted by copy number. TCRdb carries this immuneACCESS record with in-frame sequences only. Its versions omit some clonotypes, under half of them owing to an unresolved V gene in the studies checked, with the rest unexplained. The V and J calls and clone size come from that table; D and trimming were worked out from the DNA. This sample lists about 130,000 clones; about 90% were detected once. Of the sample, around 0.2% is held by the ten largest clones.

The time point label, as the study defines it: cells obtained before transplantation from donor or recipient. CD3+CD4+ and CD3+CD8+ populations were FACS-sorted from unstimulated pre-transplant donor and recipient cells taken from spleen or lymph nodes. The data originate from a study of graft-versus-host responses after intestinal transplantation (dated by TCRdb to the early 2020s). In terms of the full investigation: The transplants that recipients received were multivisceral, liver-intestinal, or isolated intestinal. All recipients received anti-thymocyte globulin induction followed by maintenance tacrolimus and steroids for three to four years. Bulk TCR-beta CDR3 sequencing was used to track graft-versus-host and host-versus-graft alloreactive T cell clones in the graft, circulation and bone marrow after intestinal transplantation. To identify alloreactive clones, pre-transplant mixed lymphocyte reaction products were sequenced and then compared with unstimulated pre-transplant donor and recipient T cells. The cohort enrolled about two dozen intestinal transplant recipients including one retransplant, and a few patients lacking pretransplant specimens were excluded. Donor T cell macrochimerism was defined as a peak of at least 4% donor T cells among recipient peripheral blood mononuclear cells. Samples from a few later patients were sequenced in-house on an Illumina MiSeq with MiXCR processing rather than by the commercial service.

What the research found in general, with its limitations: Conclusions were limited by the relatively low number and heterogeneity of intestinal transplant patients. Early after transplant, peak levels of circulating GvH clones were associated with declines in HvG clones. GvH clones were detected in recipient bone marrow, and some appeared earlier in ileal mucosa or blood, consistent with an intestinal mucosal origin. Patients with donor T cell macrochimerism had high GvH to HvG T cell clonal ratios in their allografts.

V ends up 4 bases short and J 10 bases short, with an unmatched junction base count of 18. The germline V gene gives CDR1 as SGHRS and CDR2 as YFSETQ. The CDR3 runs 17 amino acids, cysteine and phenylalanine included. Only the CDR3 part of the read is kept: 51 bases, read in frame from the first base. This specimen was unstimulated CD4+ T cells sorted from spleen or lymph node cells, taken before intestinal transplant. The chain uses TRBV5-1 and TRBJ2-1; the junction holds 9 bases that match TRBD2. The source is a human donor who received an intestinal transplant. The CDR3 here reads CASSRAVAGDFLGEQFF. In nucleotides, the sequence is TGCGCCAGCAGCAGGGCAGTAGCGGGAGATTTCCTAGGCGAGCAGTTCTTC. This CDR3, with the reference TRBV5-1 and TRBJ2-1 proteins standing in past its ends, gives the full variable domain KAGVTQTPRYLIKTRGQQVTLSCSPISGHRSVSWYQQTPGQGLQFLFEYFSETQRNKGNFPGRFSGRQFSNSRSEMNVSTLELGDSALYLCASSRAVAGDFLGEQFFGPGTRLTVL.